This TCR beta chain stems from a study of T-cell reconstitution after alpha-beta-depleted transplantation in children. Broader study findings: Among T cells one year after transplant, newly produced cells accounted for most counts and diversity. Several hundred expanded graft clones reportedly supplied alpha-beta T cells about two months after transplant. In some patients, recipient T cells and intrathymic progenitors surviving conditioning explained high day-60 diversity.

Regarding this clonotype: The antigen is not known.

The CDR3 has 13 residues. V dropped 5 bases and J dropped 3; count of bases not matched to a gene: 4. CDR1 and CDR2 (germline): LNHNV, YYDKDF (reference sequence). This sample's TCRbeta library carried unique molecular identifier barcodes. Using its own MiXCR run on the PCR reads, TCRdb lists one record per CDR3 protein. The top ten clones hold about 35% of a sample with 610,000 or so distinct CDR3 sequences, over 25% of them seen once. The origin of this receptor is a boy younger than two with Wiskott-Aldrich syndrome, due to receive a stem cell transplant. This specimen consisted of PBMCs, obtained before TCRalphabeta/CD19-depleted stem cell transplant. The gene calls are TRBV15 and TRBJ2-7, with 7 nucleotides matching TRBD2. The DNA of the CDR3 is TGTGCCACCAGCGCGGGGGTTAGCTACGAGCAGTACTTC. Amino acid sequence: CATSAGVSYEQYF. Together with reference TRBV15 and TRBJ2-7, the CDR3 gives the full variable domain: DAMVIQNPRYQVTQFGKPVTLSCSQTLNHNVMYWYQQKSSQAPKLLFHYYDKDFNNEADTPDNFQSRRPNTSFCFLDIRSPGLGDTAMYLCATSAGVSYEQYFGPGTRLTVT.